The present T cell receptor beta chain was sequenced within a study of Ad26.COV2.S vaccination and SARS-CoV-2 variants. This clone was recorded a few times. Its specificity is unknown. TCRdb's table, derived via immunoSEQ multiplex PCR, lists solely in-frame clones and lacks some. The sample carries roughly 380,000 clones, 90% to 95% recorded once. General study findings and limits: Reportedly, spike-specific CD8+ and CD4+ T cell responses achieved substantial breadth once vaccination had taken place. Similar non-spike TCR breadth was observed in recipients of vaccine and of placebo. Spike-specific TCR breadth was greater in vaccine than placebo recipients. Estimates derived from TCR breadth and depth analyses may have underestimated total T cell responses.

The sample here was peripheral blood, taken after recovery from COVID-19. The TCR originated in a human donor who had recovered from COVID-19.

The DNA for the CDR3 is TGCGCCAGCAGTGAGAGAAATCAGCCCCAGCATTTT. Protein product: CASSERNQPQHF. V and J are TRBV10-1 and TRBJ1-5, with unresolved D. The CDR3 sequence is 12 residues long. V was pared by 2 bases and J by 4 bases, with 3 bases between. Germline-derived CDR1 and CDR2 are WNHNN and SYGVQD (reference sequence).